One sample yielded the 8 T cell receptor beta chains listed below, sequenced in a study of tumor-infiltrating lymphocytes in primary liver carcinoma. Blood RNA originated from unsorted whole blood, with germline DNA additionally extracted. Priming with a constant-region primer yielded TCR beta cDNA from 400 to 500 ng total RNA. Sequencing libraries for TCR beta derived from three nested multiplex PCR rounds that used slightly modified ARM-PCR. The first two PCR rounds used TRBV1-TRBV30 primers with a Cbeta primer, roughly 10 cycles each. TCRdb reprocessed the multiplex PCR reads via MiXCR and lists one record per CDR3 protein. The repertoire holds under 200,000 distinct CDR3 sequences, with about 65% as singletons. Source material: peripheral blood. These receptor sequences come from a woman between 55 and 75 years old with primary liver carcinoma and hepatitis B virus infection.

This clonotype was seen repeatedly, ten times or more. The chain couples TRBV6-2 or TRBV6-3 to TRBJ2-3; 14 bases are shared with TRBD2. V was clipped by 6 bases and J by 8 bases; unmatched bases: 13. The CDR3 runs 17 residues. CDR1 and CDR2 (germline): MNHEY, SVGEGT. CDR3 residues: CASSAGTSGSTPATQYF. CDR3 nucleotide sequence: TGTGCCAGCAGCGCCGGGACTAGCGGGAGCACCCCGGCTACGCAGTATTTT.

This sequence joins TRBV5-4 and TRBJ2-3, with D possibly being TRBD1 or TRBD2 (6 bases each). V lost 9 bases, J lost 9 bases, and 23 bases lay in between. The CDR3 contains 14 residues. Germline loops: CDR1 SGHNT, CDR2 YYREEE (reference sequence). The CDR3 sequence is CAIKHGGPLGTQYF. DNA of the CDR3: TGTGCCATCAAACACGGGGGCCCCCTAGGGACGCAGTATTTT.

This chain links TRBV11-1 with TRBJ1-1; 10 nucleotides agree with TRBD1. Trimming took 5 bases from V and 6 from J; bases not matched to a gene: 6. Germline-derived CDR1 and CDR2 are SGHAT and FQDESV (reference sequence). The CDR3 spans 14 residues. The CDR3 loop reads CASSVTTGGSEAFF. DNA for the CDR3: TGTGCCAGCAGCGTTACGACAGGGGGCTCTGAAGCTTTCTTT.

This clonotype showed up just a few times. The chain employs TRBV5-1 and TRBJ2-1, with unresolved D. The germline gives CDR1 SGHRS, CDR2 YFSETQ. CDR3 length equals 14 residues. V was pared by 1 base and J by 0 bases, with 5 bases between. CDR3 amino acids: CASSLLHSYNEQFF. DNA for the CDR3: TGCGCCAGCAGCTTGCTCCACTCCTACAATGAGCAGTTCTTC.

About this clonotype: An end of the junction differs from the germline gene, which may be a read error. V and J are TRBV28 and TRBJ2-7; D is unclear. Germline V gene lookup returns CDR1 MDHEN and CDR2 SYDVKM. The CDR3 spans 12 residues. CDR3 sequence: CTSCLLEDEQYF. CDR3 coding DNA: TGTACCAGCTGCCTCTTGGAAGACGAGCAGTACTTC.

Note on this clonotype: One junction end does not reproduce the germline sequence, and a read error may be involved. The chain employs TRBV6-5 and TRBJ1-2; D is possibly TRBD1 (5 bases). The germline V gene encodes CDR1 MNHEY and CDR2 SVGAGI. The CDR3 runs 18 residues. Written as DNA, the CDR3 is TGTGCTAGCAGTTACTTAGGACCTGGGGCGACACTTAACTATGGCTACACCTTC. It codes for CASSYLGPGATLNYGYTF.

As regards this clonotype: Just one base apart from a much larger clone, this may be a read error. The J gene is TRBJ1-2, the V gene TRBV28; D is unresolved. Per germline, CDR1 MDHEN and CDR2 SYDVKM. Between the trimmed V and J ends, which lost 6 bases and 10 bases, there was a span of 15 bases. The CDR3 has 12 amino acids. The DNA for the CDR3 is TGTGCCAGCAGCCAAACGAAGGAGGACTACACCTTC. Protein sequence: CASSQTKEDYTF.

This chain joins TRBV7-3 and TRBJ1-5; D gene uncertain. The CDR3 length is 13 residues. Trimming pared 5 bases from V and 7 bases from J, leaving 12 bases between. Germline CDR1 is SGHTA and CDR2 is FQGTGA. CDR3 region: CASSQTGSQPQHF. For the CDR3, the DNA is TGTGCCAGCAGCCAGACCGGTAGCCAGCCCCAGCATTTT.